This T cell receptor (beta chain) was identified during a study of T cell clusters in autoimmune cytopenias (dated by TCRdb to about 2019). Concerning the study at large: The 14 chronic lymphocytic leukemia controls had received no treatment and did not have autoimmune cytopenia; the mean age was approximately 69 years, the median age was about 57 years, and roughly 5 were female. A median TRB sequencing depth of approximately 50,000 reads per sample was reached, and a median of roughly 2,300 distinct TRB clonotypes per sample was obtained. Peripheral blood TRB and IGH repertoires were sequenced in autoimmune cytopenia patients at active disease and during treatment follow-up, alongside healthy, CLL and autoimmune hepatitis controls. The study was designed to test whether a disease-specific immune repertoire signature usable as a blood-based biomarker is carried by autoimmune cytopenia patients. Controls were some 25 age-matched healthy donors for primary cytopenia and roughly 14 age-matched CLL patients for secondary cytopenia. General conclusions and limits of the study: Healthy donors showed approximately 3.3-fold more exclusive TRB clusters than active autoimmune hepatitis patients, consistent with an autoimmunity-wide signature. GLIPH suggested that primary autoimmune cytopenia patients lacked physiological T cell clusters: 40 to 60 clusters were exclusive to healthy donors versus 15 to 20 exclusive to patients. The cluster-lack signature was not seen for secondary cytopenia versus CLL, apparently masked by the dominant lymphoma-associated repertoire. The T cell clusters were only ever defined in silico, so experimental validation of their functional role was still needed. TRB repertoire shifts, with less even repertoires in secondary cytopenia and CLL, mostly reflected lymphoma bias rather than autoimmunity.

To amplify TRB rearrangements, a touch-down multiplex PCR protocol was run with the TRB-A and TRB-B primer pools combined in a single tube. Illumina adapters and sample indices were added to the amplicons through two consecutive PCR reactions using Phusion HS II polymerase. The amplicons were purified from gel with the NucleoSpin Gel and PCR Clean-up kit, after which the amplicons were quantified by Qubit and checked for quality on an Agilent 2100 Bioanalyzer. Libraries were sequenced on an Illumina MiSeq using 600-cycle, single-indexed, paired-end runs. The study's processing was this. MiXCR version 2.1.12, together with the default MiXCR reference library, was used to align and assemble the TRB reads. A clone was defined by each unique CDR3 nucleotide sequence, and analysis was restricted to productive sequences with at least two reads. Alpha-parameterized diversity profiles (alpha 0 to 5), including the Shannon (alpha 1) and Simpson (alpha 2) indices, were computed with an R script to assess repertoire diversity. The tcR package was used to compute combinatorial TRB VJ usage, and cohorts were compared on this usage by principal component analysis with ade4. GLIPH clustering of TCRbeta CDR3s was carried out on cohort pairs matched by age and read depth, and cluster frequencies were compared by Wilcoxon test. Reads reprocessed by TCRdb are summarized as one entry per CDR3 protein sequence, and DNA is absent. The V and J calls shown here were made by TCRdb, not taken from the authors' results. The sample's table covers just under 5,000 distinct CDR3 sequences. The ten largest make up roughly 56% of the sample.

Its frequency places this clonotype as medium-sized (0.01 to 0.1%); no count is recorded. The target of this receptor is not known. The CDR3 sequence holds 17 residues, the cysteine and phenylalanine included. The nucleotide record is missing. The germline V gene provides CDR1 MNHEY and CDR2 SVGAGI. Each sample's TRB amplification started from 250 to 300 ng of peripheral blood genomic DNA, which corresponds to around 36,000 genome equivalents. These data were also filed under a second study, of T cell repertoires in aging, cancer and after chemotherapy. The other study reports the following: Donors were distributed across six age groups ranging from 30 or younger to 70 or older, with at least three individuals included per group. Paired pre- and post-chemotherapy samples in the hematological group came from chronic lymphocytic leukemia patients treated with fludarabine- or bendamustine-based regimens. The complete dataset included about 9 million TCR reads. Significantly lower blood TCR diversity and higher clonality were observed in untreated patients with hematological or solid cancers than in age-matched healthy donors. In healthy donors, the decline in TCR diversity with age was mainly explained by loss of richness, whereas in cancer patients loss of evenness was also found to contribute. An increase in median generation probability over the chemotherapy interval was observed in both cancer cohorts, suggesting that the repertoire was reconstituted through rebound thymic output. It was noted by the authors that conclusions about immunological memory after chemotherapy cannot be drawn from the repertoire data. Lymphoid organ infiltration was present in the hematological cancer patients, and this infiltration may itself impair thymic emigration or the expansion of peripheral T cells. To look at immunoaging and at how T cells reconstitute after chemotherapy, the study profiled TCR beta repertoires in peripheral blood from both healthy donors and cancer patients. The cohort comprised 200 to 250 cancer patients, roughly 94 with hematological and fewer than 140 with solid cancers, plus 95 healthy donors as a reference group. TRB sequences were processed with MiXCR versions 2.12 and 3.0.5. The repertoire metrics were Shannon diversity, evenness, clonality (defined as one minus evenness), and alpha-parameterized diversity profiles covering alpha 0 to 5. Generation probabilities of clones in paired pre- and post-chemotherapy samples were computed with the IGoR algorithm.

Material for sequencing was peripheral blood. The sequence joins TRBV6-5 to TRBJ2-3; the TCRdb call, TRBD2, lacks DNA for checking. This receptor was identified in a human donor with chronic lymphocytic leukemia. The donor label of this sample is uncertain. Here the CDR3 is given as CASSYSFSRGAPHTQYF.